This T cell receptor (beta chain) was obtained from a study of CD8 T cells in cerebrospinal fluid in Alzheimer's disease. Overall study findings and caveats: Compared with controls, mild cognitive impairment or Alzheimer's disease patients showed higher maximum CSF clone percentages. Healthy subjects less often had a clone of at least 3% than Alzheimer's patients.

The CDR3 totals 16 residues. CDR1 and CDR2 (germline): SEHNR, FQNEAQ (reference sequence). TCRdb reanalyzed the 10x single-cell sequencing reads and collapses them to one entry per CDR3 protein, without DNA. In all, the sample yields nearly 250 distinct CDR3 sequences. No participant had an acute infectious disease, and all were physically fit. Live CSF cells were sorted with a live/dead marker for droplet-based sequencing. This clonotype is called large based on its frequency. The target antigen is unknown. The sequenced sample consisted of cerebrospinal fluid. The receptor's source is a human donor in good health. This chain links TRBV7-9 with TRBJ2-7; TCRdb designates TRBD2, a call that cannot be tested without DNA. CDR3 sequence reads: CASSSEGSRTPYEQYF. The variable domain in full, completed from reference TRBV7-9 and TRBJ2-7, reads DTGVSQNPRHKITKRGQNVTFRCDPISEHNRLYWYRQTLGQGPEFLTYFQNEAQLEKSRLLSDRFSAERPKGSFSTLEIQRTEQGDSAMYLCASSSEGSRTPYEQYFGPGTRLTVT.